This TCR beta chain was identified in a study of blood T cells in healthy people across ages. A sample-barcoded 5' primer and a J-beta primer mix were used in a second PCR of roughly 6 to 12 cycles. MiXCR was run by TCRdb on the 5' RACE reads, yielding one entry per CDR3 protein. The sample lists some 940,000 distinct CDR3 sequences; just under 30% were seen once. The CDR3 runs to 13 residues. J gave up 3 bases and V 5 bases, and 7 bases lay outside the gene matches. The V gene's germline CDR1 is DFQATT and CDR2 SNEGSKA (reference sequence). The donors, all healthy, were Caucasians living in Russia, aged about 6 to 100. This same sample was also taken into another study, of T cells of mothers and their children. That study adds: RNA extracted was entirely used for cDNA synthesis, 1.5 ug per 15 ul.

The sequencing sample was made of blood. This TCR derives from a woman in her forties in good health. The chain couples TRBV20-1 to TRBJ2-7; the match to TRBD2 covers 7 bases. CDR3 in amino acids: CSAQRGLHYEQYF. CDR3 coding DNA: TGCAGTGCTCAGCGGGGACTCCACTACGAGCAGTACTTC.